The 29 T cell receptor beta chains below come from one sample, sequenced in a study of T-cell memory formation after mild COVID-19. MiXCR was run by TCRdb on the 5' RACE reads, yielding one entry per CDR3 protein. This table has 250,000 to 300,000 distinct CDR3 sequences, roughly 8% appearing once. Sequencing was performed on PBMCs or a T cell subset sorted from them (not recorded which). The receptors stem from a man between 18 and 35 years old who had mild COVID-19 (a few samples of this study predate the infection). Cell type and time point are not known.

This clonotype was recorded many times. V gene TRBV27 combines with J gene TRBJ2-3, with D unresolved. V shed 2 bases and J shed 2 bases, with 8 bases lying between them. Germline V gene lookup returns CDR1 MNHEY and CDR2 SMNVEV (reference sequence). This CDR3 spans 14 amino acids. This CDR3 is CASSLKLSTDTQYF. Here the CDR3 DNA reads TGTGCCAGCAGTTTAAAACTCTCCACAGATACGCAGTATTTT.

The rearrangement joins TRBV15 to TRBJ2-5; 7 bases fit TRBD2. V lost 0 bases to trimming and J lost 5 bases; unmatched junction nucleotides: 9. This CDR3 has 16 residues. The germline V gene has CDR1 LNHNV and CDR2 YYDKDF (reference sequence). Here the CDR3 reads CATSRDLERGGETQYF. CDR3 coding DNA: TGTGCCACCAGCAGAGATCTAGAGCGGGGTGGGGAGACCCAGTACTTC.

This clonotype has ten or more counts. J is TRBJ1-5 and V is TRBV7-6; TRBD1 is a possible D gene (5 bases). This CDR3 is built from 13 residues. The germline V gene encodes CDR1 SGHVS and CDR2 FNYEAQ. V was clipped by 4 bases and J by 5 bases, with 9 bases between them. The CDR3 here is CASSSGFYQPQHF. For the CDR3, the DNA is TGTGCCAGCAGCTCAGGGTTCTATCAGCCCCAGCATTTT.

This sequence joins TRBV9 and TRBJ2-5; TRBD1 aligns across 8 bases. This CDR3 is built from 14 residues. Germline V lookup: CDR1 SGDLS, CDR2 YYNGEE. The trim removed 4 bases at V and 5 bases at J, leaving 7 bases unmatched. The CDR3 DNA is TGTGCCAGCAGCACCCTCCAGGGGGCCGAGACCCAGTACTTC. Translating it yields CASSTLQGAETQYF.

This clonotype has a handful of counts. CDR3 nucleotide sequence: TGTGCCAGCAGCTACCCGGGACAGGGGAGACAGTACGTC. Its protein product is CASSYPGQGRQYV. The chain recombines TRBV7-8 with TRBJ2-7; TRBD1 matches 10 bases. The germline gives CDR1 SGHVS, CDR2 FQNEAQ. This CDR3 has 13 amino acids. V trimming: 4 bases; J trimming: 10 bases; junction bases outside the gene matches: 7.

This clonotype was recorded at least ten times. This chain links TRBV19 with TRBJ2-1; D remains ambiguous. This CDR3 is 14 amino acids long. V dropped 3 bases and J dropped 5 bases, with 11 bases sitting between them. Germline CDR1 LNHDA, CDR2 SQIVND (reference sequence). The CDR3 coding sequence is TGTGCCAGTAGTATCGTGGGGTCCAACAATGAGCAGTTCTTC. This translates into CASSIVGSNNEQFF.

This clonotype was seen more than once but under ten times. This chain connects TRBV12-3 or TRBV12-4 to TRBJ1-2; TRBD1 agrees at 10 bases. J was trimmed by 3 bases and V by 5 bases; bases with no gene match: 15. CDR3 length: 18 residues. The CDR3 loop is CASSEGTGALKLDYGYTF. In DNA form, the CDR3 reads TGTGCCAGCAGTGAAGGGACAGGGGCCTTAAAACTTGACTATGGCTACACCTTC.

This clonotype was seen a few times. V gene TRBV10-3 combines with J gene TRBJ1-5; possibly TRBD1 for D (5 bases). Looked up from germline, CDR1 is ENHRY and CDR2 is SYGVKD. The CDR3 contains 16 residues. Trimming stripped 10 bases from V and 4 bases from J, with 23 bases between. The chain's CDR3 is CATWEGRLGPNQPQHF. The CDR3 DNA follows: TGTGCCACCTGGGAAGGACGCCTGGGGCCAAATCAGCCCCAGCATTTT.

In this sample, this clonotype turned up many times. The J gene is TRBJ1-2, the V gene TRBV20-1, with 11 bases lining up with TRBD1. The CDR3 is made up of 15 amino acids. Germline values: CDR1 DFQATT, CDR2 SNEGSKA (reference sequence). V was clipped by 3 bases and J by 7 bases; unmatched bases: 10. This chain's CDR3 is CSASPADRGPVGYTF. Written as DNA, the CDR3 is TGCAGTGCTAGTCCCGCGGACAGGGGGCCGGTTGGCTACACCTTC.

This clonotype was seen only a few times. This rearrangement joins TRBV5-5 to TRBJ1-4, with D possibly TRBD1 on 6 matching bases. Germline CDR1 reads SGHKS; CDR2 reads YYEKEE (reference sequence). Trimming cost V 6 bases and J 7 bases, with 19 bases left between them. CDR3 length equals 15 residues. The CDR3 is CASTRVGGGGEKLFF. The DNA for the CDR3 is TGTGCCAGCACCCGAGTCGGGGGCGGAGGTGAAAAACTGTTTTTT.

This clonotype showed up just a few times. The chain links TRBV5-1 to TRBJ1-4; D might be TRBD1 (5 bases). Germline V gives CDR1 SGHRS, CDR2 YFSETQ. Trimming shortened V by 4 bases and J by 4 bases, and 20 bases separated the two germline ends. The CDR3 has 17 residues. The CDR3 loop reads CASSRVAGTAGNEKLFF. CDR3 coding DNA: TGCGCCAGCAGCCGGGTGGCGGGGACGGCCGGTAATGAAAAACTGTTTTTT.

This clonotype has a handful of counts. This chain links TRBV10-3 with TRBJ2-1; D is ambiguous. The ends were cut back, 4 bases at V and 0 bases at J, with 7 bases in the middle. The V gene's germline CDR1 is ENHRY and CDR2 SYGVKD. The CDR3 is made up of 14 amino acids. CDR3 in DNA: TGTGCCATCAGTGCAAGGGCCTCCTACAATGAGCAGTTCTTC. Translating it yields CAISARASYNEQFF.

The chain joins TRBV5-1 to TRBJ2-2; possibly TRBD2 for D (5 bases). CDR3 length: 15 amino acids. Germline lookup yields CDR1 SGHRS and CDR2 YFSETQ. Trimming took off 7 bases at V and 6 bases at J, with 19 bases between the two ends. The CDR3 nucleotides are TGCGCCAGCGCATTGCCGGGAATAGAAGCCGGGGAGCTGTTTTTT. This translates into CASALPGIEAGELFF.

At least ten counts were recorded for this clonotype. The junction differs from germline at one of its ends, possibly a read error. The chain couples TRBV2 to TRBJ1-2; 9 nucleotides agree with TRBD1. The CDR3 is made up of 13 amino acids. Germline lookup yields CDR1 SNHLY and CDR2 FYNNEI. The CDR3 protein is CYLGTGKGYGYTF. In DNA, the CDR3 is TGCTACCTCGGGACAGGGAAAGGCTATGGCTACACCTTC. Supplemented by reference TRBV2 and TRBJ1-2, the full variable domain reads EPEVTQTPSHQVTQMGQEVILRCVPISNHLYFYWYRQILGQKVEFLVSFYNNEISEKSEIFDDQFSVERPDGSNFTLKIRSTKLEDSAMYFCYLGTGKGYGYTFGSGTRLTVV.

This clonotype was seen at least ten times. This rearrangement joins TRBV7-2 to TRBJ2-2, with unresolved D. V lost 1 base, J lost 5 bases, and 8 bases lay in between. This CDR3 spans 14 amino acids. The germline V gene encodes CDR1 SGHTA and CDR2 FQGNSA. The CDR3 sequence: CASSLVGRTGELFF. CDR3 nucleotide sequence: TGTGCCAGCAGCTTAGTAGGGCGAACCGGGGAGCTGTTTTTT. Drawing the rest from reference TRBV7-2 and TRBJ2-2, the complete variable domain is GAGVSQSPSNKVTEKGKDVELRCDPISGHTALYWYRQSLGQGLEFLIYFQGNSAPDKSGLPSDRFSAERTGGSVSTLTIQRTQQEDSAVYLCASSLVGRTGELFFGEGSRLTVL.

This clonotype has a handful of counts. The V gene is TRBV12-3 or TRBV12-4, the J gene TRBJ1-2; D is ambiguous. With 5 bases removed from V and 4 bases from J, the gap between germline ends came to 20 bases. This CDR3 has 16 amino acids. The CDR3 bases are TGTGCCAGCAGTGGAACATCGCGACACTCACTCTATGGCTACACCTTC. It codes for CASSGTSRHSLYGYTF.

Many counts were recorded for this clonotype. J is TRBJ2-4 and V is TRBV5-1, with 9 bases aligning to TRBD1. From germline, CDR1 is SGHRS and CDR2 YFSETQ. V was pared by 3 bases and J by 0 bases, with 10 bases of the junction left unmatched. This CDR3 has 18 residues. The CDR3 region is CASSYPGQGGIAKNIQYF. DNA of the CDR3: TGCGCCAGCAGCTACCCGGGACAGGGAGGTATAGCCAAAAACATTCAGTACTTC.

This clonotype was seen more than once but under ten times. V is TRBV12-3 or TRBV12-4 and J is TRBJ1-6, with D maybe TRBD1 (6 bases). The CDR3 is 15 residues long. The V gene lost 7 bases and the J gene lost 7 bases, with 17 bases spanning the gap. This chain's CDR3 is CASTWGGAWNSPLHF. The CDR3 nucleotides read TGTGCCAGCACCTGGGGGGGGGCGTGGAATTCACCCCTCCACTTT.

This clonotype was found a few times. The CDR3 reads CASSIVAGGYNEQFF. CDR3 in DNA: TGTGCCAGCAGCATCGTGGCGGGGGGGTACAATGAGCAGTTCTTC. This rearrangement joins TRBV5-5 to TRBJ2-1; the match to TRBD2 covers 9 bases. The CDR3 totals 15 residues. Per germline, CDR1 SGHKS and CDR2 YYEKEE (reference sequence). With 4 bases clipped from V and 4 bases from J, the junction kept 6 bases outside the gene matches.

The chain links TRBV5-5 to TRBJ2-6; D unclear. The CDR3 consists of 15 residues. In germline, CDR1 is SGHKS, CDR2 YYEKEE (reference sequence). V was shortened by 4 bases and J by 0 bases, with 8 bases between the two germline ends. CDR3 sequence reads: CASSRLYSGANVLTF. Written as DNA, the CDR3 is TGTGCCAGCAGCCGGCTGTACTCTGGGGCCAACGTCCTGACTTTC.

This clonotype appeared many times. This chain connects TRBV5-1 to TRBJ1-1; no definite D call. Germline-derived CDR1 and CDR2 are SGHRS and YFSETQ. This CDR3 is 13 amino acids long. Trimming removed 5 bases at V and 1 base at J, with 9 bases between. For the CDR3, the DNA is TGCGCCAGCAGGGAACCCCAGAACACTGAAGCTTTCTTT. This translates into CASREPQNTEAFF.

Here the CDR3 reads CASSGTSGGAVYEQYF. In DNA form, the CDR3 reads TGTGCCAGCAGCGGAACTAGCGGGGGGGCGGTCTACGAGCAGTACTTC. The V gene is TRBV9, the J gene TRBJ2-7; 13 positions match TRBD2. V was pared by 3 bases and J by 3 bases, with 6 bases of the junction left unmatched. The CDR3 contains 16 residues. Germline V gene lookup returns CDR1 SGDLS and CDR2 YYNGEE.

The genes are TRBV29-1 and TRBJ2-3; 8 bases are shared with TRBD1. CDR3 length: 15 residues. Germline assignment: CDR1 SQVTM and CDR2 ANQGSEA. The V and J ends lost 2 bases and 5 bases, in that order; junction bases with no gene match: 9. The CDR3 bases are TGCAGCGTTGAATCCCAATTAGACAGGGGAGATACGCAGTATTTT. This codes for CSVESQLDRGDTQYF.

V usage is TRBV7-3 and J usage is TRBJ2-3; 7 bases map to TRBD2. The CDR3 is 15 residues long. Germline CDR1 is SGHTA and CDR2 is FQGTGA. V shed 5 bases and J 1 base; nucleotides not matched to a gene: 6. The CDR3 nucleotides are TGTGCCAGCAGCCGTGTTAGCGGGCGCACAGATACGCAGTATTTT. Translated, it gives CASSRVSGRTDTQYF. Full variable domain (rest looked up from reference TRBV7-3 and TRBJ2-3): GAGVSQTPSNKVTEKGKYVELRCDPISGHTALYWYRQSLGQGPEFLIYFQGTGAADDSGLPNDRFFAVRPEGSVSTLKIQRTERGDSAVYLCASSRVSGRTDTQYFGPGTRLTVL.

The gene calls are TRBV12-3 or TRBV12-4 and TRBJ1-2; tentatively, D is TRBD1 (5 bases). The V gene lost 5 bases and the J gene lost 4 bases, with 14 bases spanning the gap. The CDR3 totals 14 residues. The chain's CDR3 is CASSPGGDGYGYTF. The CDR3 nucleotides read TGTGCCAGCAGTCCTGGGGGTGACGGCTATGGCTACACCTTC.

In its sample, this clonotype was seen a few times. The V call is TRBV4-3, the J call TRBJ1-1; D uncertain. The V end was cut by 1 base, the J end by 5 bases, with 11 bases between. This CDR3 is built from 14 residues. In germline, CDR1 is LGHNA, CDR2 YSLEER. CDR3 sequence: CASSQVGYRTEAFF. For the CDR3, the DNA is TGCGCCAGCAGCCAAGTAGGTTATCGGACTGAAGCTTTCTTT.

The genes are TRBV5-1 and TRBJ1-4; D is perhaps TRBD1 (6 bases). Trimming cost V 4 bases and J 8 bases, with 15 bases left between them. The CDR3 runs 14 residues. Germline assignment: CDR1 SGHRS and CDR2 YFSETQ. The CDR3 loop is CASSLIPGAEKLFF. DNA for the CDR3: TGCGCCAGCAGCCTCATACCGGGGGCCGAAAAACTGTTTTTT.

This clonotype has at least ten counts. This CDR3 reads CSVETVIGREQYF. CDR3 DNA: TGCAGCGTTGAGACCGTAATAGGCCGCGAGCAGTACTTC. The J gene is TRBJ2-7, the V gene TRBV29-1; D remains ambiguous. The CDR3 is made up of 13 amino acids. Trimming shortened V by 3 bases and J by 6 bases, and 15 bases separated the two germline ends. CDR1 is SQVTM and CDR2 is ANQGSEA in the germline V gene.

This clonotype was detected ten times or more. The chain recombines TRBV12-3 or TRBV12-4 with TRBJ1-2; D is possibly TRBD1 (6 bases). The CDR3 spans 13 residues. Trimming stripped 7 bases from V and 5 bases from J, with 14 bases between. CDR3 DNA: TGTGCCAGCACTCTCCTAGGGGGGTATGGCTACACCTTC. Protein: CASTLLGGYGYTF.